The sequence of this T cell receptor (beta chain) was determined in a study of beta chain features in type 1 diabetes. In the study overall: Healthy donors and patients had similar age, gender and cell yields. All of the samples together had more than 95 million sorted cells examined. Study-wide points: TCRB CDR3s were moderately but significantly shorter in Type 1 diabetes patients in all four CD4+ subsets.

Trimming left V 3 bases short and J 2 bases short, with 13 bases between. Per the germline V gene, CDR1 is SNHLY and CDR2 is FYNNEI. This CDR3 region has 15 residues. Expressed TCRB transcripts were sequenced because the isolated RNA had all been reverse transcribed beforehand. The repertoire was sequenced with immunoSEQ multiplex PCR; TCRdb's copy has only in-frame clones and lacks some. The profile shows about 260,000 clones, just over 20% of them singletons. This clone was found a few times. Its antigen is still unknown. Purity above 95% was achieved in all sorted populations. The sample comprised naive CD4+ T cells from blood. V gene TRBV2 combines with J gene TRBJ2-5; maybe TRBD1 (5 bases). This sequence originates from a woman aged 40 to 50 with type 1 diabetes. The DNA of the CDR3 is TGTGCCAGCAGTGAGGCAGGGATTGGGCAAGAGACCCAGTACTTC. Translating gives CASSEAGIGQETQYF.